Below, 22 T cell receptor beta chains from the same sample are listed, as sequenced in a study of CD8 T cells in Susac syndrome. When the RNA was reverse transcribed, random hexamers were used with an input of about 0.45 to 1 ug. TCRdb independently ran MiXCR on the immunoSEQ multiplex PCR reads; one entry per CDR3 protein. The sample consists of around 170,000 distinct CDR3 sequences, over 90% of them appearing once. Sample: CD8+ T cells from PBMCs. The receptors shown here come from a human donor with Susac syndrome.

This clonotype was detected once. V is TRBV4-1 and J is TRBJ2-1; D could derive from TRBD1 or TRBD2 (5 bases each). V dropped 2 bases and J dropped 9 bases, with 14 bases sitting between them. Germline V gene data show CDR1 as MGHRA and CDR2 as YSYEKL. The CDR3 covers 14 residues. CDR3 bases: TGCGCCAGCAGCCAACCAGGGCGGGTTGGTGAGCAGTTCTTC. Its translation is CASSQPGRVGEQFF.

This chain joins TRBV13 and TRBJ1-2; D is ambiguous. Germline CDR1 reads PRHDT; CDR2 reads FYEKMQ (reference sequence). Trimming cost V 4 bases and J 3 bases, with 12 bases left between them. This CDR3 has 14 amino acids. This CDR3 reads CASSSAGSDYGYTF. In DNA form, the CDR3 reads TGTGCCAGCAGCTCAGCCGGATCCGACTATGGCTACACCTTC.

This clonotype appeared once. The V call is TRBV29-1, the J call TRBJ2-4; 7 nucleotides match TRBD2. The CDR3 has 13 residues. J lost 8 bases, V lost 6 bases, and 10 bases had no gene match. The germline V gene encodes CDR1 SQVTM and CDR2 ANQGSEA. In nucleotides, the CDR3 is TGCAGCGTCAAAGGACTAGTTGTTGACATTCAGTACTTC. It encodes CSVKGLVVDIQYF.

The rearrangement joins TRBV6-5 to TRBJ2-2; TRBD2 might be the D (5 bases). Germline loops: CDR1 MNHEY, CDR2 SVGAGI. The CDR3 contains 15 residues. The V end lost 2 bases, the J end lost 4 bases, and 11 bases lay between the germline ends. CDR3 sequence: CASSYHGLGTGELFF. The CDR3 DNA sequence: TGTGCCAGCAGTTACCACGGACTGGGCACCGGGGAGCTGTTTTTT.

The chain is built from TRBV7-2 and TRBJ2-1, with 12 bases aligning to TRBD2. Germline CDR1 SGHTA, CDR2 FQGNSA. The CDR3 covers 16 residues. The ends lost 5 bases at V and 5 bases at J; junction bases unmatched: 7. CDR3 in amino acids: CASSPRTSGKDNEQFF. The CDR3 DNA reads as TGTGCCAGCAGCCCCCGGACTAGCGGGAAGGACAATGAGCAGTTCTTC. The variable domain in full, with the rest retrieved from reference TRBV7-2 and TRBJ2-1, is GAGVSQSPSNKVTEKGKDVELRCDPISGHTALYWYRQSLGQGLEFLIYFQGNSAPDKSGLPSDRFSAERTGGSVSTLTIQRTQQEDSAVYLCASSPRTSGKDNEQFFGPGTRLTVL.

The chain recombines TRBV5-1 with TRBJ1-2, with a tentative D call TRBD1 (5 bases). Per the germline V gene, CDR1 is SGHRS and CDR2 is YFSETQ. Trimming shortened V by 4 bases and J by 4 bases, and 11 bases separated the two germline ends. The length of the CDR3 is 13 residues. CDR3 DNA: TGCGCCAGCAGCGTCCAGGACACCTATGGCTACACCTTC. Its translation is CASSVQDTYGYTF.

The J gene is TRBJ1-2, the V gene TRBV28; D ambiguous. The germline V and J ends were trimmed by 11 bases and 8 bases, with 15 bases remaining between them. Per the germline V gene, CDR1 is MDHEN and CDR2 is SYDVKM. The CDR3 is 11 amino acids. The DNA for the CDR3 is TGTGCCGTCCCCATTGGAGAAGGCTACACCTTC. This sequence encodes CAVPIGEGYTF.

The chain joins TRBV19 to TRBJ1-2; 8 positions agree with TRBD1. Germline lookup yields CDR1 LNHDA and CDR2 SQIVND (reference sequence). The CDR3 spans 14 residues. J was trimmed by 5 bases and V by 6 bases; bases with no gene match: 8. The CDR3 sequence is CASSLDRDQYGYTF. The CDR3 DNA follows: TGTGCCAGTAGCCTGGACAGGGATCAATATGGCTACACCTTC.

The chain combines TRBV7-6 with TRBJ1-1; maybe TRBD1 (5 bases). The CDR3 is 13 residues long. The ends were cut back, 5 bases at V and 1 base at J, with 8 bases in the middle. CDR1 and CDR2 (germline): SGHVS, FNYEAQ. CDR3 nucleotides: TGTGCCAGCAGCCCACAGGAGAACACTGAAGCTTTCTTT. This translates into CASSPQENTEAFF.

V gene TRBV12-3 or TRBV12-4 combines with J gene TRBJ2-2; 7 bases align to TRBD2. This CDR3 is 15 amino acids long. The V and J ends lost 5 bases and 4 bases, in that order; junction bases with no gene match: 7. The CDR3 DNA follows: TGTGCCAGCAGTCTCGACGGGGAGGGCACCGGGGAGCTGTTTTTT. Protein product: CASSLDGEGTGELFF.

This sequence joins TRBV29-1 and TRBJ1-5; TRBD1 agrees at 7 bases. This CDR3 is 13 amino acids long. V shed 4 bases, J shed 2 bases, and the junction held 2 bases outside the gene matches. Germline V gene lookup returns CDR1 SQVTM and CDR2 ANQGSEA. This CDR3 is CSVGGQGNQPQHF. DNA for the CDR3: TGCAGCGTTGGAGGACAGGGCAATCAGCCCCAGCATTTT.

The chain carries TRBV9 and TRBJ1-5; weak D call: TRBD1 (6 bases). Germline V gene data show CDR1 as SGDLS and CDR2 as YYNGEE. Trimming pared 3 bases from V and 4 bases from J, leaving 8 bases between. The CDR3 runs 13 residues. CDR3 in amino acids: CASSAGVNQPQHF. CDR3 DNA sequence: TGTGCCAGCAGCGCAGGGGTTAATCAGCCCCAGCATTTT.

The V gene is TRBV27, the J gene TRBJ2-7; D might be TRBD1 (5 bases). V was cut by 5 bases and J by 6 bases, with 11 bases left in between. Looked up from germline, CDR1 is MNHEY and CDR2 is SMNVEV (reference sequence). This CDR3 has 12 residues. The CDR3 region is CASSTGHLEQYF. The DNA for the CDR3 is TGTGCCAGCAGTACAGGACACCTCGAGCAGTACTTC.

This clonotype showed up just once. V usage is TRBV4-1 and J usage is TRBJ1-3; D not resolved. V dropped 1 base and J dropped 0 bases, with 10 bases sitting between them. This CDR3 is built from 16 residues. Germline V gene sequence: CDR1 MGHRA, CDR2 YSYEKL. CDR3 nucleotides: TGCGCCAGCAGCCAAGTCTTGGGGTCCTCTGGAAACACCATATATTTT. Amino acids: CASSQVLGSSGNTIYF.

The chain combines TRBV2 with TRBJ2-7; 11 bases align to TRBD2. Trimming cost V 6 bases and J 0 bases; bases outside gene matches: 7. CDR3 length equals 16 residues. Germline V gene sequence: CDR1 SNHLY, CDR2 FYNNEI. DNA of the CDR3: TGTGCCAGCAGCGCCCGACTAGCGGGACTCTCCTACGAGCAGTACTTC. This codes for CASSARLAGLSYEQYF.

The chain uses TRBV5-1 and TRBJ2-3, with a tentative D call TRBD1 (6 bases). Trimming shortened V by 4 bases and J by 7 bases, and 16 bases separated the two germline ends. The CDR3 has 14 amino acids. Germline V gene data show CDR1 as SGHRS and CDR2 as YFSETQ. The CDR3 protein is CASSKGLGGYTQYF. The CDR3 DNA is TGCGCCAGCAGCAAGGGGTTAGGGGGATATACGCAGTATTTT.

The rearrangement joins TRBV2 to TRBJ2-1, with a tentative D call TRBD2 (5 bases). With 4 bases removed from V and 8 bases from J, the gap between germline ends came to 6 bases. The CDR3 consists of 11 residues. The germline gives CDR1 SNHLY, CDR2 FYNNEI. The CDR3 DNA reads as TGTGCCAGCAGTGGAGGGTATGAGCAGTTCTTC. Amino acids: CASSGGYEQFF.

This clonotype showed up just once. The chain uses TRBV29-1 and TRBJ1-2; 10 bases agree with TRBD1. The V and J ends lost 7 bases and 4 bases, in that order; junction bases with no gene match: 9. CDR1 is SQVTM and CDR2 is ANQGSEA in the germline V gene. This CDR3 contains 14 residues. The CDR3 reads CSANSGTGVYGYTF. In DNA, the CDR3 is TGCAGCGCCAACTCCGGGACAGGGGTCTATGGCTACACCTTC.

The chain carries TRBV3-1 and TRBJ2-7; 7 bases match TRBD2. The germline gives CDR1 LGHDT, CDR2 YNNKEL (reference sequence). The CDR3 runs 16 residues. J lost 7 bases, V lost 0 bases, and 12 bases had no gene match. The CDR3 here is CASSQERRGRQREQYF. CDR3 sequence (DNA): TGTGCCAGCAGCCAAGAGAGGCGGGGGAGACAAAGAGAGCAGTACTTC.

Written as DNA, the CDR3 is TGTGCCAGCAGCGCCTTTTTGGGGCCTTACAATGAGCAGTTCTTC. Amino acid sequence: CASSAFLGPYNEQFF. The V gene is TRBV14, the J gene TRBJ2-1, with a tentative D call TRBD1 (5 bases). The V end was cut by 5 bases, the J end by 4 bases, with 15 bases between. The CDR3 sequence is 15 residues long. Germline CDR1 and CDR2: SGHDN and FVKESK.

The V and J genes are TRBV7-8 and TRBJ2-5, with 10 bases aligning to TRBD2. The length of the CDR3 is 14 residues. In germline, CDR1 is SGHVS, CDR2 FQNEAQ. With 5 bases clipped from V and 5 bases from J, the junction kept 5 bases outside the gene matches. The CDR3 spells CASSHSAGGETQYF. The CDR3, as DNA: TGTGCCAGCAGCCACTCAGCGGGAGGGGAGACCCAGTACTTC.

V is TRBV3-1 and J is TRBJ1-1, with TRBD1 as a possible D gene (6 bases). This CDR3 region has 14 residues. Trimming removed 6 bases at V and 6 bases at J, with 17 bases between. Per the germline V gene, CDR1 is LGHDT and CDR2 is YNNKEL (reference sequence). The CDR3: CASRLGTGPSEAFF. CDR3 nucleotide sequence: TGTGCCAGCAGACTTGGAACAGGGCCGTCTGAAGCTTTCTTT.